The present T cell receptor (beta chain) was sequenced within a study of blood T cell repertoires in COVID-19. On the study more broadly: The origin of the acute and convalescent COVID-19 samples was the United States, Italy and Spain. The cDNA or gDNA used as material had been derived from T cells, B-cell-depleted T cells, or PBMCs.

V dropped 6 bases and J dropped 2; count of bases not matched to a gene: 13. Germline V gene data show CDR1 as MNHEY and CDR2 as SMNVEV (reference sequence). The length of the CDR3 is 17 residues. Authors' processing steps: Using reference gene primer amplification, nucleated cell counts were estimated. Profiling relied on immunoSEQ multiplex PCR, and the TCRdb table lists in-frame clones only, not all of them. V and J calls and clone size are those listed in that table; D and trimming were worked out from the DNA. The sample includes 150,000 to 200,000 clones, about four fifths of them seen just once.

The V and J genes are TRBV27 and TRBJ2-5, with 9 bases that match TRBD1. The clonotype originates from a woman of 80 years or more with COVID-19, enrolled during active disease. The sample was peripheral blood. As DNA, the CDR3 is TGTGCCAGCAGGGTACGGCGACAGGGGGGTGTTCAAGAGACCCAGTACTTC. Its translation: CASRVRRQGGVQETQYF.